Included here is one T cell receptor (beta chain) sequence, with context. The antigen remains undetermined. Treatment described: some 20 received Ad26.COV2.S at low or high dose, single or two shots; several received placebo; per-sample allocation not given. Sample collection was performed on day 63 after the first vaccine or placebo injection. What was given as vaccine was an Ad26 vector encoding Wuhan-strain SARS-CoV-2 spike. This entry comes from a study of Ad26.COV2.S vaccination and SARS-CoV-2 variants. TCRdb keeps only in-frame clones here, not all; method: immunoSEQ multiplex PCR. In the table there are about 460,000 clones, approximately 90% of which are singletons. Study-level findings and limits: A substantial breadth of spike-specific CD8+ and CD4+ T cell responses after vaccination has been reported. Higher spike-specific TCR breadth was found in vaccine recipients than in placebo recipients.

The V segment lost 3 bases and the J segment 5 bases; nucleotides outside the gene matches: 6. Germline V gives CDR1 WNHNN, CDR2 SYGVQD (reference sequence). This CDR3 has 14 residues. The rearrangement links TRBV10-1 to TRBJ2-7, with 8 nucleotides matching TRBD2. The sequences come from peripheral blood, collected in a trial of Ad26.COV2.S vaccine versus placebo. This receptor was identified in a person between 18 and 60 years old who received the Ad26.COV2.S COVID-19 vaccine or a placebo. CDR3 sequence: CASSDMREVNEQYF. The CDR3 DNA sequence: TGCGCCAGCAGTGATATGCGGGAGGTTAACGAGCAGTACTTC.